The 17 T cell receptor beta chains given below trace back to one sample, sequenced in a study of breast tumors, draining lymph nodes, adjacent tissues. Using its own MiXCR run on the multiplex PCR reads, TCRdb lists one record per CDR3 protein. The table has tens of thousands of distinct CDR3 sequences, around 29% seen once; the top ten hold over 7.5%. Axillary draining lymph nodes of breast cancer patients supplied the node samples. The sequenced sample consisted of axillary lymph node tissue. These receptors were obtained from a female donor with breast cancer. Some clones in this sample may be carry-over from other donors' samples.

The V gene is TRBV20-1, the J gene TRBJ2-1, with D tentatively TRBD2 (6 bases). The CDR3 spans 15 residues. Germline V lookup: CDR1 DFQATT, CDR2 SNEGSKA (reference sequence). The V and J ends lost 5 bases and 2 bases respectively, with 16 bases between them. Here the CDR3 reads CSAGSGLLTYNEQFF. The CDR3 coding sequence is TGCAGTGCTGGTTCGGGACTCCTTACCTACAATGAGCAGTTCTTC.

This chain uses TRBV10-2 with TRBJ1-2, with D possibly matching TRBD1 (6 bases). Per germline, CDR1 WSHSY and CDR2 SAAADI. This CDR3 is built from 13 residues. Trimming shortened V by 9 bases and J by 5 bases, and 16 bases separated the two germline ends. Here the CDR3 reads CASASGEGYGYTF. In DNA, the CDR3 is TGCGCCAGTGCTTCAGGGGAGGGGTATGGCTACACCTTC.

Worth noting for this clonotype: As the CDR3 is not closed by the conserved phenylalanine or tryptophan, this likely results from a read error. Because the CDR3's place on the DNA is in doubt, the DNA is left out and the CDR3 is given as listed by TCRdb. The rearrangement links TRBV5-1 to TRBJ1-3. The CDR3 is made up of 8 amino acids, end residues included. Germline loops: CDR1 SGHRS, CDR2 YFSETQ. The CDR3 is CASSLDRV.

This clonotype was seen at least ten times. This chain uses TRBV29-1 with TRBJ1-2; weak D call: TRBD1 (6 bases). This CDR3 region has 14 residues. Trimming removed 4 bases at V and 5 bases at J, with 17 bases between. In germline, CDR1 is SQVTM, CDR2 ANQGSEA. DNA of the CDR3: TGCAGCGTTGTGACGAGGAGGACAGATTATGGCTACACCTTC. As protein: CSVVTRRTDYGYTF.

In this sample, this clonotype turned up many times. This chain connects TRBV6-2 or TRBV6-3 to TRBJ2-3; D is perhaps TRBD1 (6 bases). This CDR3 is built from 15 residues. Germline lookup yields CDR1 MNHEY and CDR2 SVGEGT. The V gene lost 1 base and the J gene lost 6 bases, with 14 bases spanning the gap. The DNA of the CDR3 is TGTGCCAGCAGTTACTGGGGGCGGTCGTACGATACGCAGTATTTT. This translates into CASSYWGRSYDTQYF.

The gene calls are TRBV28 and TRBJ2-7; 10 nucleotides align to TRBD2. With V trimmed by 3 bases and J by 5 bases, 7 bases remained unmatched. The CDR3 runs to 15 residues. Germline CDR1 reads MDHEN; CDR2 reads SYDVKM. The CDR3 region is CASSFLSGRTDEQYF. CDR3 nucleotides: TGTGCCAGCAGTTTTCTTAGCGGGAGGACCGACGAGCAGTACTTC.

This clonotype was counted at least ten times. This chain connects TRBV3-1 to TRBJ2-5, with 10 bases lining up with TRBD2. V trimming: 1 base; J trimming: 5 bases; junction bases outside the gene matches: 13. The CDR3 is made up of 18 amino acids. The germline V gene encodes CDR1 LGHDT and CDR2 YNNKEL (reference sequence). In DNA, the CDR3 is TGTGCCAGCAGCCAAGGGTCTAGCGGGAGCCCCCGGGGGGAGACCCAGTACTTC. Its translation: CASSQGSSGSPRGETQYF.

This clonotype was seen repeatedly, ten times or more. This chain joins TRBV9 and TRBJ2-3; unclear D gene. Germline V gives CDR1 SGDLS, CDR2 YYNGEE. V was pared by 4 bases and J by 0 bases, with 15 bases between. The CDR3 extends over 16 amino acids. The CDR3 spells CASSLSPAASTDTQYF. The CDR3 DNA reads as TGTGCCAGCAGCCTTAGTCCCGCCGCTAGCACAGATACGCAGTATTTT.

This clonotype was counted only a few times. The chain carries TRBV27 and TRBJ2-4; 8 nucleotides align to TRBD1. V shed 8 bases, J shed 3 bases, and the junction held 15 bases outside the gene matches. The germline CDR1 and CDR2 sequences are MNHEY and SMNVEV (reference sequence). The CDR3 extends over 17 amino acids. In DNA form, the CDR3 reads TGTGCCAGCGCCCGGGCAGGGGGCGCAGGGAACAAAAACATTCAGTACTTC. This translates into CASARAGGAGNKNIQYF.

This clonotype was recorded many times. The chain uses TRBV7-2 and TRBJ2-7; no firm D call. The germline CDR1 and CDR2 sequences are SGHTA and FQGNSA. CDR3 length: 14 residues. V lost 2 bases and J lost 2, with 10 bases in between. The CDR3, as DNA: TGTGCCAGCAGCTTAAAGGCGGCAGCCTACGAGCAGTACTTC. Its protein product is CASSLKAAAYEQYF.

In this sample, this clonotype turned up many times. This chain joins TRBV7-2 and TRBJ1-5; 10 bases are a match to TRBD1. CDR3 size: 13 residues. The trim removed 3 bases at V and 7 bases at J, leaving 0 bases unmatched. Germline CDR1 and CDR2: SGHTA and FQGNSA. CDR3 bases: TGTGCCAGCAGCTTGGACAGGGGGCAGCCCCAGCATTTT. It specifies CASSLDRGQPQHF.

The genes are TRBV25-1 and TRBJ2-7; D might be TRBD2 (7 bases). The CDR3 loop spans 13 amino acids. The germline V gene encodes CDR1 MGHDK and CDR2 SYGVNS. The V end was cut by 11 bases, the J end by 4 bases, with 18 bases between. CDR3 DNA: TGTGCCGACGGGGGGCAGGGGCGATACGAGCAGTACTTC. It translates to CADGGQGRYEQYF.

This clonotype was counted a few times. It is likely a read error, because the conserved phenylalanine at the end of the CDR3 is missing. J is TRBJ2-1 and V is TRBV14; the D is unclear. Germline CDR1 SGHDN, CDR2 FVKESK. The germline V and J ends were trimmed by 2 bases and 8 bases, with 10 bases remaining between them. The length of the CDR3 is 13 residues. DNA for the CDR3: TGTGCCAGCAGCCAAATGACCTGGGATGAGCAGTTCTCC. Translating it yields CASSQMTWDEQFS.

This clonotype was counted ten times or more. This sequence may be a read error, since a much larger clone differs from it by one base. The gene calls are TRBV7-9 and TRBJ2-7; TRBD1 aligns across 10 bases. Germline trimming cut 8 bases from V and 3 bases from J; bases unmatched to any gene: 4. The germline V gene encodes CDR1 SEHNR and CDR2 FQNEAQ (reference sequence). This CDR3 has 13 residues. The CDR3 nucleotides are TGTGCCAGCGGCCGGACAGGGGGCTACGAGCAGTACTTC. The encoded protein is CASGRTGGYEQYF. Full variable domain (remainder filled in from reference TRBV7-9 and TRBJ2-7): DTGVSQNPRHKITKRGQNVTFRCDPISEHNRLYWYRQTLGQGPEFLTYFQNEAQLEKSRLLSDRFSAERPKGSFSTLEIQRTEQGDSAMYLCASGRTGGYEQYFGPGTRLTVT.

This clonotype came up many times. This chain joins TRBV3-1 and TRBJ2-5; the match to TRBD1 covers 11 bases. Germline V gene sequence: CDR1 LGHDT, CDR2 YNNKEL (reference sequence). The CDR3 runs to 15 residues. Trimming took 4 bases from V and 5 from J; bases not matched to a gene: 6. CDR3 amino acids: CASSLRTGGYETQYF. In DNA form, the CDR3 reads TGTGCCAGCAGCCTGCGGACAGGGGGCTATGAGACCCAGTACTTC.

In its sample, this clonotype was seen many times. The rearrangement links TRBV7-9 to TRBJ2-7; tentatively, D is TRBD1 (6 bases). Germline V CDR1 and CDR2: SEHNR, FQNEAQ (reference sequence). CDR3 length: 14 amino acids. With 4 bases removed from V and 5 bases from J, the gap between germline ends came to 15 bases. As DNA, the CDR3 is TGTGCCAGCAGCTCAATTCTACAGGGTCACGAGCAGTACTTC. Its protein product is CASSSILQGHEQYF. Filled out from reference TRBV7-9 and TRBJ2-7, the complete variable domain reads DTGVSQNPRHKITKRGQNVTFRCDPISEHNRLYWYRQTLGQGPEFLTYFQNEAQLEKSRLLSDRFSAERPKGSFSTLEIQRTEQGDSAMYLCASSSILQGHEQYFGPGTRLTVT.

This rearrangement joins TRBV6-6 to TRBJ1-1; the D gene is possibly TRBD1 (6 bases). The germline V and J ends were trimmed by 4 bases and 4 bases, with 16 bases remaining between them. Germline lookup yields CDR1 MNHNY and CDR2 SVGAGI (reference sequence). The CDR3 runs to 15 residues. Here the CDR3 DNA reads TGTGCCAGCAGTTCACCGGGACAAAAATCCACTGAAGCTTTCTTT. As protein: CASSSPGQKSTEAFF.